The clone carrying this T cell receptor beta chain came up a few times. In the source study's methods: Amplifying reference gene primers gave estimates of nucleated cell counts. Method: immunoSEQ multiplex PCR; TCRdb's copy keeps in-frame clones and lacks some. V and J calls and clone size are copied from that table; D and trimming were computed from the DNA. Among under 200,000 clones listed, 82% were seen once. The data stem from a study of blood T cell repertoires in COVID-19. Study at large: Sources were T cells, B-cell-depleted T cells, or PBMCs; the material itself was cDNA or gDNA.

Participants were aged about 18 to 90 years, lived in 20 to 25 US areas, and enrolled virtually. In germline, CDR1 is SNHLY, CDR2 FYNNEI. V lost 4 bases to trimming and J lost 4 bases; unmatched junction nucleotides: 3. The CDR3 is 13 residues long. The source of this sequence is a woman in her fifties or sixties with acute COVID-19. Sequenced: PBMCs or T cells enriched from blood (not recorded which). This chain uses TRBV2 with TRBJ1-2; TRBD1 aligns across 7 bases. In DNA form, the CDR3 reads TGTGCCAGCAGTGGGAGGGACAGCTATGGCTACACCTTC. Protein sequence: CASSGRDSYGYTF.